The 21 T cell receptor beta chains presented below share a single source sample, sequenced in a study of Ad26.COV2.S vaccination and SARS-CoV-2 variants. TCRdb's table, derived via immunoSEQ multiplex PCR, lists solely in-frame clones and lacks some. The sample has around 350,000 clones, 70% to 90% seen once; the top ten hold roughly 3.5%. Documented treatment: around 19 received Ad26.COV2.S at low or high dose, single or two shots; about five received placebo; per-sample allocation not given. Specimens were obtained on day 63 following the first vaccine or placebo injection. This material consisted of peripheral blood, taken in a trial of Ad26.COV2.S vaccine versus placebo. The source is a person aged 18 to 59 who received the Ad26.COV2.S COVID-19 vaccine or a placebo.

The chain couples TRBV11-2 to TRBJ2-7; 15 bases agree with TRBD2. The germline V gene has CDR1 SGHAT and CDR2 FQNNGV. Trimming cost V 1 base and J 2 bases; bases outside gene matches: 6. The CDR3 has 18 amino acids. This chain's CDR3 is CASSLVGLAGGDTYEQYF. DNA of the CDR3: TGTGCCAGCAGCTTAGTTGGACTAGCGGGGGGGGATACCTACGAGCAGTACTTC.

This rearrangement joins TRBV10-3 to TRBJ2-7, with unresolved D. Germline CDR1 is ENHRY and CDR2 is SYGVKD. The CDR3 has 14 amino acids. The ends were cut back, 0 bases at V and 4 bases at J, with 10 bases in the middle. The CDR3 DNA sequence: TGTGCCATCAGTGAGTCGAGGTCTGGATACGAGCAGTACTTC. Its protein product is CAISESRSGYEQYF.

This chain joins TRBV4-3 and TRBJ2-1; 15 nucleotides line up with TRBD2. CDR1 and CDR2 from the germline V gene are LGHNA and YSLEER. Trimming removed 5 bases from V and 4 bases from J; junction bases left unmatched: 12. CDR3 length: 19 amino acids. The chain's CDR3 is CASSKLLGGTSGGYNEQFF. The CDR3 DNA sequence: TGCGCCAGCAGCAAATTATTAGGCGGGACTAGCGGGGGGTACAATGAGCAGTTCTTC.

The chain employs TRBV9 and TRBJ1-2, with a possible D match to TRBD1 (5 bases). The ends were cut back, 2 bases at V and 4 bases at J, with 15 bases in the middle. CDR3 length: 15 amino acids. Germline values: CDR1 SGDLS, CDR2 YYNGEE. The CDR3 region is CASSVWGSGSYGYTF. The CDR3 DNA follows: TGTGCCAGCAGCGTCTGGGGGTCCGGGAGCTATGGCTACACCTTC.

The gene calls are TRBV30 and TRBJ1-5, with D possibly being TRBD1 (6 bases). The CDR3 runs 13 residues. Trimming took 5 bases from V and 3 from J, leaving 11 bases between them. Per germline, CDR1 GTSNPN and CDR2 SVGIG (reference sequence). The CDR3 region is CAWSRDNNQPQHF. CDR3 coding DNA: TGTGCCTGGTCCCGGGACAACAATCAGCCCCAGCATTTT.

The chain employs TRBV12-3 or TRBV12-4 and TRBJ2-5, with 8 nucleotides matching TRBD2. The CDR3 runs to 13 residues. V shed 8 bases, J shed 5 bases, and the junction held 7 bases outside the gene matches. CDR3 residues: CASHPGGAETQYF. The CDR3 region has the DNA TGTGCCAGCCACCCCGGGGGGGCGGAGACCCAGTACTTC.

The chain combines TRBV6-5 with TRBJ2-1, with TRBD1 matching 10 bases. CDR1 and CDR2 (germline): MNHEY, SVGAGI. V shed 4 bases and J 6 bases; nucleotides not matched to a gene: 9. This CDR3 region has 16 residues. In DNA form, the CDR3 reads TGTGCCAGCAGTTTCGCCGGGACAGGGGTGAGCAATGAGCAGTTCTTC. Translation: CASSFAGTGVSNEQFF.

The CDR3 DNA is TGTGCCAGCAGCCAAACCAACCAAGAGACCCAGTACTTC. Its protein product is CASSQTNQETQYF. The rearrangement joins TRBV3-1 (or the pseudogene TRBV3-2) to TRBJ2-5; unclear D gene. The germline V gene has CDR1 LGHDT and CDR2 YNNKEL (reference sequence). The CDR3 is 13 amino acids. V lost 2 bases to trimming and J lost 0 bases, with 4 bases between them.

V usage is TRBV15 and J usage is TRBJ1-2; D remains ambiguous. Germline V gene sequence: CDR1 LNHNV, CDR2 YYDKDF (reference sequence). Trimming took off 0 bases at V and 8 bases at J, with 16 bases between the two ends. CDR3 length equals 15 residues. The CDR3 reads CATSREWPGIGGYTF. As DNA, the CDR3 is TGTGCCACCAGCAGAGAATGGCCGGGGATCGGCGGCTACACCTTC.

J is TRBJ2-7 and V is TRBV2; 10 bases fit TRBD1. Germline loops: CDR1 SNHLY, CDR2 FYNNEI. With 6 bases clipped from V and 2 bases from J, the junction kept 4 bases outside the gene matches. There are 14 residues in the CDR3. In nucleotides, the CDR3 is TGTGCCAGCAGGGGGACAGGGGTTCCCTACGAGCAGTACTTC. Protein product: CASRGTGVPYEQYF.

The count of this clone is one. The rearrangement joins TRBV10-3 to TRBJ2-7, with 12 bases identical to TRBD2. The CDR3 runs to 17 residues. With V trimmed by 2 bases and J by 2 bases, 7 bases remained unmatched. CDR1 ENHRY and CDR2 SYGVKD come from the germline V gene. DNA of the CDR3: TGTGCCATCAGTGAGCCAGGGCTAGCGGGAGGGCCCTACGAGCAGTACTTC. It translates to CAISEPGLAGGPYEQYF.

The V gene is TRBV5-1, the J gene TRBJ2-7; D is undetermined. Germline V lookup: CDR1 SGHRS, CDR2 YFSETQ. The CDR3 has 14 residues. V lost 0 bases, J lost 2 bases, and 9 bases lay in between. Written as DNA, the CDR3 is TGCGCCAGCAGCTTGGTTGCAGGAACCTACGAGCAGTACTTC. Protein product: CASSLVAGTYEQYF.

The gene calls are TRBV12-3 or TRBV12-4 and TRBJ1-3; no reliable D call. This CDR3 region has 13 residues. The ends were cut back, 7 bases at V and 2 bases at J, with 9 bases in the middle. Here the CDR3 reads CASTGRAGNTIYF. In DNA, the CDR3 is TGTGCCAGCACAGGTCGGGCTGGAAACACCATATATTTT.

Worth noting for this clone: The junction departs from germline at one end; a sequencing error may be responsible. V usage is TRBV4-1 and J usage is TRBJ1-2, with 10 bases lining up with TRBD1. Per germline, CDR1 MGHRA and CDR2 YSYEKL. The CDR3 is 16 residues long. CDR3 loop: CPSSHRGGTGDRGYTF. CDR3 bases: TGCCCCAGCAGCCACCGGGGGGGGACAGGGGATCGTGGCTACACCTTC.

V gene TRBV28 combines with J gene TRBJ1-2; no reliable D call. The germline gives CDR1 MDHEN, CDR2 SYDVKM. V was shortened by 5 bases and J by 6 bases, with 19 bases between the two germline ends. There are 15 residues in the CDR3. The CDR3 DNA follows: TGTGCCAGCAGTCGGCTCGACCCGAAGATCAATGGCTACACCTTC. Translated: CASSRLDPKINGYTF.

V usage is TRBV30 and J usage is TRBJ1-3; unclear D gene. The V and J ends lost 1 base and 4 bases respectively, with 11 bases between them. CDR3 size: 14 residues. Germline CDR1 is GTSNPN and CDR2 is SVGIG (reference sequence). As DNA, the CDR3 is TGTGCCTGGAGTGGTGTGGGTGACGGAAACACCATATATTTT. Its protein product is CAWSGVGDGNTIYF.

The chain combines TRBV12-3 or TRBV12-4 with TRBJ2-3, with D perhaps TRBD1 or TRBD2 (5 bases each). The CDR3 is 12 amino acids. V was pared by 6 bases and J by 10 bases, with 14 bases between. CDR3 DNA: TGTGCCAGCAGCGCACTAGGGACCTCGCAGTATTTT. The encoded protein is CASSALGTSQYF.

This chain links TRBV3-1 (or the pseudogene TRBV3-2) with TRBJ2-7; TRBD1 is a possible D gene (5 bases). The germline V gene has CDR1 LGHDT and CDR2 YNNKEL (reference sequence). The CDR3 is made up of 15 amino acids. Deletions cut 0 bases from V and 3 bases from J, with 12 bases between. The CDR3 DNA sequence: TGTGCCAGCAGCCAAGATTCTGGCAGGGTCTACGAGCAGTACTTC. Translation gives CASSQDSGRVYEQYF.

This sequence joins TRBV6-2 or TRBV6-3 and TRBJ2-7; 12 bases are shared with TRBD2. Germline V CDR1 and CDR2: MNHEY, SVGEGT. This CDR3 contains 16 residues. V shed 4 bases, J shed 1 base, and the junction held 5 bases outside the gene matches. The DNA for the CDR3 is TGTGCCAGCAGTTCCCCCGGGACTAGCGGGTCCTACGAGCAGTACTTC. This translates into CASSSPGTSGSYEQYF.

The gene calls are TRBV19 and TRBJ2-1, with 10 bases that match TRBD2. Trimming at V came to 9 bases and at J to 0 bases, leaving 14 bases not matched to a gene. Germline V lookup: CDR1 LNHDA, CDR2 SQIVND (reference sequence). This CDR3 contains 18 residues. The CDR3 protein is CASKSTGTSVSSYNEQFF. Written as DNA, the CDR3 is TGTGCCAGCAAATCCACCGGGACTAGCGTAAGCTCCTACAATGAGCAGTTCTTC.

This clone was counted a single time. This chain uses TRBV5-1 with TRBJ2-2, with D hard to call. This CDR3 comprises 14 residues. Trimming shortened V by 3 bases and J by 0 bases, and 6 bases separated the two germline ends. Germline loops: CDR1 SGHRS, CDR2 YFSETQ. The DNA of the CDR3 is TGCGCCAGCAGCTCCCCGACGAACACCGGGGAGCTGTTTTTT. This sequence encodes CASSSPTNTGELFF.